The clone carrying this T cell receptor beta chain occurred many times. Its antigen remains unknown. The data originate from a study of CD8+CD57+ T cells in acquired aplastic anemia. General observations from the study: Shared by patients and controls, 25 to 30 CD8+ CDR3s were abundant in patients.

The CDR3 runs 14 residues. Deletions cut 2 bases from V and 6 bases from J, with 11 bases between. Individuals selected for sequencing had exhibited CD8+CD57+ cell expansion on flow cytometry. Patients were untreated when blood was sampled. The template for TCR beta VDJ and CDR3 sequence profiling was genomic DNA. One entry per CDR3 protein, called by TCRdb with MiXCR from the reads. The sample gives hundreds of thousands of distinct CDR3 sequences, around 32% of which show up once; less than 0.85% is in the top ten. This sequence originates from a human donor with aplastic anemia. Source material: sorted CD4+, CD8+, or CD8+CD57+ T cells (not recorded which) from PBMCs. The chain combines TRBV12-3 or TRBV12-4 with TRBJ1-5; a weak D match, TRBD1 (5 bases). The CDR3 is CASSLSGFGQPQHF. CDR3 DNA: TGTGCCAGCAGTTTATCAGGGTTCGGTCAGCCCCAGCATTTT.